The 31 T cell receptor beta chains presented below share a single source sample, sequenced in a study of blood T cells in healthy people across ages. Together with a sample-barcoded 5' primer, a J-beta primer mix was included in a second PCR lasting about 7 to 11 cycles. TCRdb passed the 5' RACE reads through MiXCR, listing each CDR3 protein once. The table lists around 1.5 million distinct CDR3 sequences, 42% of them singletons. Material for sequencing was blood. All receptors derive from a woman younger than 35 in good health.

Details on this clonotype: The junction departs from the called germline gene at one end, perhaps through a read error. The J gene is TRBJ1-2, the V gene TRBV7-9; no definite D call. CDR1 and CDR2 from the germline V gene are SEHNR and FQNEAQ (reference sequence). CDR3 size: 14 residues. CDR3 region: CASSLGLTLYGHTF. CDR3 nucleotides: TGTGCCAGCAGCTTAGGTTTAACGCTCTATGGCCACACCTTC. Complete variable domain (other parts from reference TRBV7-9 and TRBJ1-2): DTGVSQNPRHKITKRGQNVTFRCDPISEHNRLYWYRQTLGQGPEFLTYFQNEAQLEKSRLLSDRFSAERPKGSFSTLEIQRTEQGDSAMYLCASSLGLTLYGHTFGSGTRLTVV.

V is TRBV13 and J is TRBJ2-5, with 11 nucleotides matching TRBD1. The CDR3 extends over 18 amino acids. Germline CDR1 is PRHDT and CDR2 is FYEKMQ (reference sequence). V was clipped by 5 bases and J by 0 bases; unmatched bases: 11. CDR3 sequence reads: CASSPNGQGAPHQETQYF. CDR3 bases: TGTGCCAGCAGCCCCAATGGACAGGGGGCACCACACCAAGAGACCCAGTACTTC.

This sequence joins TRBV4-1 and TRBJ2-1; 13 nucleotides line up with TRBD2. Germline lookup yields CDR1 MGHRA and CDR2 YSYEKL. V lost 0 bases, J lost 3 bases, and 5 bases stayed unmatched. The length of the CDR3 is 18 residues. CDR3 sequence: CASSQDRTSGSVYNEQFF. The CDR3 DNA reads as TGCGCCAGCAGCCAAGATAGGACTAGCGGGAGTGTCTACAATGAGCAGTTCTTC.

J is TRBJ1-2 and V is TRBV6-1; no reliable D call. This CDR3 comprises 13 residues. V was shortened by 7 bases and J by 5 bases, with 14 bases between the two germline ends. In germline, CDR1 is MNHNS, CDR2 SASEGT. The CDR3: CASKGSIRYGYTF. CDR3 bases: TGTGCCAGCAAGGGCAGTATAAGATATGGCTACACCTTC.

The chain employs TRBV28 and TRBJ2-5, with D perhaps TRBD1 (5 bases). The DNA matches TRBJ2-7 better at its end, which makes the J call doubtful. This CDR3 contains 17 residues. Per the germline V gene, CDR1 is MDHEN and CDR2 is SYDVKM. In nucleotides, the CDR3 is TGTGCCAGCAGTTTGGCCGAAGGGGCAACAGGCTCCTACGAGCAGTACTTC. This translates into CASSLAEGATGSYEQYF.

In DNA, the CDR3 is TGTGCCAGCTGGGGAAGGGAGCAGTACTTC. This gives the protein CASWGREQYF. The chain is built from TRBV6-2 or TRBV6-3 and TRBJ2-4, with D possibly being TRBD2 (5 bases). The CDR3 is 10 amino acids. Trimming left V 8 bases short and J 13 bases short, with 12 bases between. CDR1 is MNHEY and CDR2 is SVGEGT in the germline V gene.

This chain connects TRBV12-5 to TRBJ2-1, with D tentatively TRBD2 (6 bases). Trimming took 5 bases from V and 0 from J, leaving 11 bases between them. In germline, CDR1 is LGHNT, CDR2 FRNRAP. The CDR3 length is 15 residues. The CDR3: CASGPSGFSYNEQFF. Here the CDR3 DNA reads TGTGCTAGTGGTCCGAGCGGGTTCTCCTACAATGAGCAGTTCTTC.

The chain recombines TRBV7-3 with TRBJ2-1; 7 positions match TRBD1. Germline V gene sequence: CDR1 SGHTA, CDR2 FQGTGA. The CDR3 is made up of 15 amino acids. The ends lost 5 bases at V and 8 bases at J; junction bases unmatched: 12. The CDR3 sequence: CASSPLRGPGDEQFF. The DNA for the CDR3 is TGTGCCAGCAGCCCCTTAAGGGGGCCCGGGGATGAGCAGTTCTTC.

This chain links TRBV10-3 with TRBJ2-2; no clear D gene. The CDR3 runs to 14 residues. Germline values: CDR1 ENHRY, CDR2 SYGVKD. Between the trimmed V and J ends, which lost 4 bases and 6 bases, there was a span of 12 bases. CDR3: CAISVAGRSGELFF. DNA of the CDR3: TGTGCCATCAGTGTAGCAGGAAGGTCCGGGGAGCTGTTTTTT.

This chain links TRBV20-1 with TRBJ1-4, with D hard to call. V was pared by 7 bases and J by 7 bases, with 7 bases between. CDR1 DFQATT and CDR2 SNEGSKA come from the germline V gene (reference sequence). The CDR3 has 10 residues. CDR3 amino acids: CSVPGEKLFF. CDR3 coding DNA: TGCAGTGTCCCGGGTGAAAAACTGTTTTTT.

About this clonotype: Compared with germline, one end of the junction differs, possibly owing to a read error. V and J are TRBV14 and TRBJ2-5; D is unresolved. The DNA matches TRBJ2-7 better at its end, which makes the J call doubtful. CDR3 length: 15 residues. Germline assignment: CDR1 SGHDN and CDR2 FVKESK. CDR3 amino acids: CTSSQDQRRSYEQYF. Written as DNA, the CDR3 is TGTACCAGCAGCCAAGATCAGAGACGGAGCTACGAGCAGTACTTC.

The CDR3: CASSSTLGPNIQYF. The CDR3, as DNA: TGCGCCAGCAGCTCGACCCTGGGACCAAACATTCAGTACTTC. The chain joins TRBV5-1 to TRBJ2-4, with D perhaps TRBD1 or TRBD2 (5 bases each). Per the germline V gene, CDR1 is SGHRS and CDR2 is YFSETQ. Trimming cost V 3 bases and J 6 bases, with 13 bases left between them. The CDR3 has 14 residues.

This clonotype occurred a few times. The V and J genes are TRBV4-1 and TRBJ2-1; 10 bases line up with TRBD1. The CDR3 runs 16 residues. Germline V lookup: CDR1 MGHRA, CDR2 YSYEKL. V lost 5 bases and J lost 5; bases outside the gene matches: 9. As DNA, the CDR3 is TGCGCCAGCAGCAGAGAGGGACAGGGGACTAACAATGAGCAGTTCTTC. Its translation: CASSREGQGTNNEQFF.

This chain uses TRBV7-2 with TRBJ2-7; possibly TRBD1 for D (5 bases). The CDR3 loop spans 15 amino acids. Germline V gene sequence: CDR1 SGHTA, CDR2 FQGNSA. Deletions cut 3 bases from V and 7 bases from J, with 19 bases between. CDR3 nucleotides: TGTGCCAGCAGCTTTCAGGGTAGCTCCTACAATGAGCAGTACTTC. Protein sequence: CASSFQGSSYNEQYF.

This clonotype turned up a few times. The rearrangement joins TRBV20-1 to TRBJ2-5; D is undetermined. The V gene lost 6 bases and the J gene lost 4 bases, with 9 bases spanning the gap. Germline V gene sequence: CDR1 DFQATT, CDR2 SNEGSKA (reference sequence). The CDR3 consists of 11 residues. CDR3 residues: CSATNLETQYF. CDR3 in DNA: TGCAGTGCGACAAACCTAGAGACCCAGTACTTC.

The V call is TRBV5-1, the J call TRBJ1-1, with D unresolved. This CDR3 region has 14 residues. Germline V gene sequence: CDR1 SGHRS, CDR2 YFSETQ. V was clipped by 4 bases and J by 4 bases, with 14 bases between them. The CDR3 DNA sequence: TGCGCCAGCAGCGCTGCTGGGTATTTCACTGAAGCTTTCTTT. Its protein product is CASSAAGYFTEAFF.

The chain is built from TRBV15 and TRBJ2-3, with D perhaps matching TRBD2 (6 bases). V dropped 2 bases and J dropped 2 bases, with 17 bases sitting between them. The CDR3 has 17 amino acids. Per germline, CDR1 LNHNV and CDR2 YYDKDF (reference sequence). The CDR3 bases are TGTGCCACCAGCAGAACCACAAGCGGAGGGGTCACAGATACGCAGTATTTT. As protein: CATSRTTSGGVTDTQYF.

This rearrangement joins TRBV7-2 to TRBJ2-4, with 7 bases lining up with TRBD1. The end of the DNA is better explained by TRBJ2-5, so the J call may be wrong. This CDR3 comprises 16 residues. CDR1 is SGHTA and CDR2 is FQGNSA in the germline V gene. The CDR3 region is CASSQRQGRQQETQYF. In nucleotides, the CDR3 is TGTGCCAGCAGCCAACGACAGGGTAGGCAACAAGAGACCCAGTACTTC.

This clonotype was seen only once. One junction end disagrees with the germline gene, perhaps due to a read error. The chain is built from TRBV27 and TRBJ1-2; D unresolved. Germline assignment: CDR1 MNHEY and CDR2 SMNVEV (reference sequence). The CDR3 is 12 amino acids. The CDR3 loop reads CASIGPNYDYTF. In DNA form, the CDR3 reads TGTGCCAGCATTGGGCCCAACTATGACTACACCTTC.

The chain joins TRBV20-1 to TRBJ1-1; D gene uncertain. Looked up from germline, CDR1 is DFQATT and CDR2 is SNEGSKA (reference sequence). The CDR3 sequence is 14 residues long. V was shortened by 1 base and J by 3 bases, with 12 bases between the two germline ends. CDR3 in DNA: TGCAGTGCTAGAGGCCTCCACCAGTACACTGAAGCTTTCTTT. Protein product: CSARGLHQYTEAFF.

This clonotype was seen a few times. The chain joins TRBV25-1 to TRBJ2-1; D not certain. CDR3 length equals 12 residues. V was shortened by 8 bases and J by 3 bases, with 8 bases between the two germline ends. Germline V CDR1 and CDR2: MGHDK, SYGVNS. The CDR3 nucleotides are TGTGCCAGCCTACAGAACTACAATGAGCAGTTCTTC. It translates to CASLQNYNEQFF.

The chain combines TRBV13 with TRBJ2-3; possibly TRBD1 for D (5 bases). This CDR3 comprises 15 residues. Germline V gene sequence: CDR1 PRHDT, CDR2 FYEKMQ (reference sequence). With 0 bases removed from V and 4 bases from J, the gap between germline ends came to 11 bases. The DNA for the CDR3 is TGTGCCAGCAGCTTAGGGCAGGGTCGCGCAGATACGCAGTATTTT. It translates to CASSLGQGRADTQYF.

The chain combines TRBV11-2 with TRBJ1-5; D is possibly TRBD1 (5 bases). The CDR3 is made up of 15 amino acids. CDR1 and CDR2 from the germline V gene are SGHAT and FQNNGV. The V end lost 2 bases, the J end lost 0 bases, and 8 bases lay between the germline ends. CDR3 loop: CASSLMGGSNQPQHF. CDR3 coding DNA: TGTGCCAGCAGCTTAATGGGGGGTAGCAATCAGCCCCAGCATTTT.

This clonotype has only a few counts. The CDR3: CASSLIVAGGPIDTQYF. DNA for the CDR3: TGTGCCAGCAGTTTAATAGTCGCGGGAGGGCCCATAGATACGCAGTATTTT. The J gene is TRBJ2-3, the V gene TRBV27; 9 bases are shared with TRBD2. V shed 2 bases, J shed 5 bases, and the junction held 11 bases outside the gene matches. The germline gives CDR1 MNHEY, CDR2 SMNVEV (reference sequence). There are 17 residues in the CDR3.

This chain connects TRBV20-1 to TRBJ2-6; tentatively, D is TRBD2 (5 bases). V lost 2 bases and J lost 2, with 13 bases in between. CDR3 length equals 16 residues. The germline gives CDR1 DFQATT, CDR2 SNEGSKA (reference sequence). The chain's CDR3 is CSARPHPGAGANVLTF. The CDR3 coding sequence is TGCAGTGCTAGACCCCATCCCGGGGCTGGGGCCAACGTCCTGACTTTC.

As to this clonotype: An end of the junction differs from the germline gene, which may be a read error. The genes are TRBV6-4 and TRBJ1-2, with no clear D. The germline V gene encodes CDR1 MRHNA and CDR2 SNTAGT. This CDR3 is built from 13 residues. CDR3 region: CASSSGINHGYTF. In nucleotides, the CDR3 is TGTGCCAGCAGTTCAGGAATTAACCATGGCTACACCTTC.

V and J are TRBV6-5 and TRBJ1-1, with unresolved D. Germline V CDR1 and CDR2: MNHEY, SVGAGI. The CDR3 contains 11 residues. The V end lost 2 bases, the J end lost 10 bases, and 8 bases lay between the germline ends. The CDR3 DNA sequence: TGTGCCAGCAGTTACCAGAAAATAGCTTTCTTT. It codes for CASSYQKIAFF.

V and J are TRBV20-1 and TRBJ2-3; D is unresolved. Trimming removed 0 bases at V and 1 base at J, with 8 bases between. The CDR3 has 14 residues. Germline V gene lookup returns CDR1 DFQATT and CDR2 SNEGSKA (reference sequence). CDR3 bases: TGCAGTGCTAGAGAGTATCCTGGCACAGATACGCAGTATTTT. Amino acid sequence: CSAREYPGTDTQYF.

This chain uses TRBV6-6 with TRBJ2-3; D is ambiguous. Germline V gives CDR1 MNHNY, CDR2 SVGAGI (reference sequence). Trimming stripped 4 bases from V and 2 bases from J, with 10 bases between. The CDR3 consists of 14 residues. The DNA for the CDR3 is TGTGCCAGCAGTTCCCAGACGACCACAGATACGCAGTATTTT. This gives the protein CASSSQTTTDTQYF.

The chain is built from TRBV25-1 and TRBJ1-2; D not resolved. Trimming removed 5 bases from V and 9 bases from J, with 16 bases in between. The CDR3 totals 13 residues. CDR1 is MGHDK, CDR2 SYGVNS, per germline. DNA of the CDR3: TGTGCCAGCAGTCCCCCTCCAGGAAACCGCTACACCTTC. This sequence encodes CASSPPPGNRYTF.

The CDR3 DNA is TGCGCCAGCAGAGGCACAGGGGTCCACGAGCAGTACTTC. Translation gives CASRGTGVHEQYF. This rearrangement joins TRBV5-1 to TRBJ2-5; 7 nucleotides agree with TRBD1. The DNA end lines up better with TRBJ2-7; the J call may be wrong. This CDR3 is 13 amino acids long. The V gene's germline CDR1 is SGHRS and CDR2 YFSETQ.